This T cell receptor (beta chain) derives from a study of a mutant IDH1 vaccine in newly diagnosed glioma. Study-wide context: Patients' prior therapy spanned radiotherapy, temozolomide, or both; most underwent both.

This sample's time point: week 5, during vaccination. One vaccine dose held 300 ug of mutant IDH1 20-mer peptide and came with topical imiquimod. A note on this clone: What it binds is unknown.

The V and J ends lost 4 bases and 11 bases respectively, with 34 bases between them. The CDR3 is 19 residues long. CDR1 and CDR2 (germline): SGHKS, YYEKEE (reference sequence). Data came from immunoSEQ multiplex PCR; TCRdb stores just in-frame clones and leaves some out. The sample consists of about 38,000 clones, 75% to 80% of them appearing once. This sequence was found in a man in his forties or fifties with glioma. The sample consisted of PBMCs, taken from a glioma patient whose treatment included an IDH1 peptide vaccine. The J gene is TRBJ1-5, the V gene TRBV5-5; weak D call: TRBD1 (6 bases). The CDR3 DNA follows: TGTGCCAGCAGCCTTAAGCCGGGACAAGAACTATTCGGGGTTTATGCCCAGCATTTT. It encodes CASSLKPGQELFGVYAQHF.